Listed here is a single TCR beta chain. Antigen: not known. Every bit of the isolated RNA underwent reverse transcription, so sequencing read expressed TCRB transcripts. TCRdb keeps only in-frame clones here, not all; method: immunoSEQ multiplex PCR. The repertoire holds some 660,000 clones, around an eighth seen once, with 0.03% to 0.045% in the top ten. This entry comes from a study of beta chain features in type 1 diabetes. Study-wide context: The patients were much like the healthy donors in age, gender and cell yields. Findings of the study overall: Sequencing the cDNA could make cells with high TCR expression show up more than they should. Researchers report that Type 1 diabetes patients had moderately but significantly shorter TCRB CDR3s across all four CD4+ subsets.

Material: naive CD4+ T cells from blood. The receptor's source is a man aged 18-30 years with type 1 diabetes.

The CDR3 region has the DNA TGCGCCAGCAGTGAAGCGGGGCGGTCCTACAATGAGCAGTTCTTC. Translated, it gives CASSEAGRSYNEQFF. The rearrangement links TRBV10-2 to TRBJ2-1; 7 nucleotides agree with TRBD2. Losses at the gene ends were 3 bases for V and 1 base for J; bases not matched to a gene: 3. CDR1 and CDR2 from the germline V gene are WSHSY and SAAADI. The CDR3 loop spans 15 amino acids.